This entry is about one T cell receptor beta chain. This clone was found a few times. Which antigen it targets is not known. Qualities for individual bases were not recorded, and no much larger clone is one base off. This specimen comes from a study of resident and recirculating memory T cells in vitiligo (dated 2018 in TCRdb). Regarding the study in general: For TCR beta sequencing, epidermis was obtained by shave biopsy from two lesional and two nonlesional sites, and PBMCs were also collected, from each of a few stable vitiligo patients. Human TCR beta sequencing was used to test whether specific clones in lesional vitiligo skin differed from clones in nonlesional skin and blood. Right before genomic DNA was extracted using the Qiagen DNeasy Blood & Tissue Kit, the samples were homogenized with no cell sorting step.

The study at large found these results: Future mechanistic studies are needed so that the relative contributions of the lesion-infiltrating T cell clones and of human Trm versus Tcm pools can be evaluated. By overlap and correlation analysis, no significant repertoire overlap was shown between biopsies, even within a single patient, except for each lesion compared with itself. No single dominant TCR clone was found, and clonality differed from one vitiligo lesion to another. TCR sequences were not conserved across biopsy sites or patients, suggesting that different T cell clones infiltrate different lesions, described as private specificity.

The CDR3 spans 15 residues, from the cysteine through the phenylalanine. CDR3 DNA only is kept here, 45 bases in frame from base 1. Compared with germline, V lacks 1 base and J lacks 7 bases; bases without a gene match: 4. The germline V gene sets CDR1 to MGHRA and CDR2 to YSYEKL. Vitiligo was considered stable when no change in lesions had been observed over the previous 6 months. Stable patients also had to lack confetti depigmentation, a clinical sign of active vitiligo. Patients who had been treated within the previous three months were excluded. PBMCs were isolated from heparinized blood by Ficoll density gradient centrifugation and then flash-frozen. The immunoSEQ hsTCRB kit was used to amplify TCR beta chains from the genomic DNA. The immunoSEQ service sequenced the TCR beta libraries on an Illumina MiSeq instrument. Under the source paper's analysis protocol: Analysis of the repertoire data was performed with the immunoSEQ Analyzer. Here the immuneACCESS table is served through TCRdb, limited to in-frame sequences with V and J called. Missing clones are a known gap in these copies; in checked studies unresolved V genes cover under half, and the rest lacks a known reason. Clone size and V and J calls were adopted from that table, with D and trimming inferred from the DNA. The sample table holds tens of thousands of clones, of which approximately 90% were seen once. Of the sample, about 5% is held by the ten largest clones.

The clonotype originates from a male donor with vitiligo. Material: blood. The chain is made from TRBV4-1 and TRBJ1-5; 10 bases in the junction line up with TRBD1. The sequence in DNA is TGCGCCAGCAGCCAAGGGGACAGGGGCCCCCAGCCCCAGCATTTT. This encodes CASSQGDRGPQPQHF.